The clone carrying this T cell receptor (beta chain) was counted ten times or more. Its target is unknown. What the library attached to individual cDNA molecules were unique molecular identifiers. Each CDR3 protein gets one entry after TCRdb re-called the RACE reads with MiXCR. The sample lists more than 70,000 distinct CDR3 sequences, 11% occurring once. Time point indicated: patch test 2, 6 weeks after DPC sensitization. Indicated treatment: therapeutic diphenylcyclopropenone sensitization with weekly scalp DPC. CDR1 and CDR2 (germline): LGHNA, YSLEER. This CDR3 contains 17 residues. V lost 7 bases, J lost 3 bases, and 13 bases stayed unmatched. This sample was taken from a study of human T cells and chemical hapten exposure. Overall study: Skin of the upper inner arm, roughly 2 cm by roughly 2 cm, received 2% DPC for sensitization.

General observations from the study: Patch test scores rose with PT1 expanded TCR counts, a positive correlation.

The source material was whole blood, sampled in connection with sensitization to the hapten diphenylcyclopropenone (DPC). The chain employs TRBV4-3 and TRBJ1-1; 11 bases agree with TRBD1. The TCR sequence derives from a man younger than 35 with alopecia areata. Some clones in this sample may be carry-over from other donors' samples. CDR3 nucleotides: TGCGCCAGCAAAAGGACAGGGGGCGGACTCCGTGACACTGAAGCTTTCTTT. Translation gives CASKRTGGGLRDTEAFF.